The clone carrying this T cell receptor beta chain was recorded only once. The antigen is undetermined. The CDR3 spans 17 residues. The germline V gene has CDR1 LNHNV and CDR2 YYDKDF (reference sequence). Deletions cut 4 bases from V and 6 bases from J, with 22 bases between. Reverse transcription of extracted RNA yielded cDNA, which provided the sequencing template. Assay: immunoSEQ multiplex PCR; the TCRdb copy retains only in-frame clones and omits some. The data hold 200,000 to 250,000 clones, with around three fifths observed a single time. Specified treatment: oral pan-JAK inhibitor, 5-10 mg twice daily. CD4+ and CD8+ T cells were sorted from PBMCs stained for CD3, CD4 and CD8. This record belongs to a study of CD8+ T cells in alopecia areata. At the level of the study: Severity among treated patients was scored by the percentage of scalp area affected.

General study points: The study found tofacitinib significantly decreased scalp clonality and expanded CD8+ clones among the top 100. Lesional scalp displayed greater clonality than normal scalp, most notably in alopecia totalis/universalis.

The TCR sequence derives from a human donor with alopecia areata. The chain recombines TRBV15 with TRBJ2-1; D gene unclear. Here the sequenced sample was CD4+ T cells sorted from blood, taken at week 4, from a patient treated with tofacitinib. The CDR3: CATSIDPPSATRNEQFF. The CDR3 DNA is TGTGCCACCAGCATCGACCCTCCTTCCGCGACCCGCAATGAGCAGTTCTTC.